The 20 T cell receptor beta chains below all came from one sample that was sequenced in a study of OX40 agonist ivuxolimab in advanced cancers. The method was immunoSEQ multiplex PCR; TCRdb's version includes in-frame clones alone and lacks a portion of them. The sample lists roughly 100,000 clones; around nine tenths were seen once. Material: CD4+ or CD8+ T cells sorted from blood, obtained in a trial of the OX40 agonist ivuxolimab. These receptors came from an adult with an advanced solid tumor such as melanoma, head and neck, liver or kidney cancer.

V is TRBV15 and J is TRBJ2-3; D call uncertain. V was shortened by 1 base and J by 0 bases, with 5 bases between the two germline ends. CDR1 is LNHNV and CDR2 is YYDKDF in the germline V gene (reference sequence). The CDR3 loop spans 14 amino acids. DNA for the CDR3: TGTGCCACCAGCAGAGGAGCTAGCACAGATACGCAGTATTTT. It yields the protein CATSRGASTDTQYF.

In this sample, this clone turned up once. The CDR3 bases are TGTGCCAGTAGTATCCAGGTCGGGGAGACCCAGTACTTC. Its translation: CASSIQVGETQYF. The chain uses TRBV19 and TRBJ2-5, with D unclear. Germline CDR1 reads LNHDA; CDR2 reads SQIVND (reference sequence). The V and J ends lost 3 bases and 5 bases respectively, with 10 bases between them. The CDR3 is 13 residues long.

The rearrangement links TRBV11-3 to TRBJ1-1; D is undetermined. Trimming pared 3 bases from V and 0 bases from J, leaving 5 bases between. This CDR3 spans 13 amino acids. Per germline, CDR1 SGHNT and CDR2 YENEEA. The CDR3 is CASSLHMNTEAFF. DNA of the CDR3: TGTGCCAGCAGCTTGCATATGAACACTGAAGCTTTCTTT.

This chain connects TRBV7-9 to TRBJ1-1; 10 nucleotides agree with TRBD1. V was clipped by 6 bases and J by 0 bases; unmatched bases: 7. The CDR3 is 16 amino acids. Germline CDR1 SEHNR, CDR2 FQNEAQ (reference sequence). In DNA form, the CDR3 reads TGTGCCAGCAGTAGACAGGGGGCTGGTATGAACACTGAAGCTTTCTTT. As protein: CASSRQGAGMNTEAFF.

DNA of the CDR3: TGTGCCAGCAGCCCCCGTTTTGCCGGGAGGGCCGGGGAGACCCAGTACTTC. Amino acids: CASSPRFAGRAGETQYF. The chain couples TRBV11-2 to TRBJ2-5; the match to TRBD2 covers 8 bases. CDR3 length equals 17 residues. Germline CDR1 and CDR2: SGHAT and FQNNGV. V lost 5 bases and J lost 5; bases outside the gene matches: 16. The full variable domain, rest sourced from reference TRBV11-2 and TRBJ2-5, is EAGVAQSPRYKIIEKRQSVAFWCNPISGHATLYWYQQILGQGPKLLIQFQNNGVVDDSQLPKDRFSAERLKGVDSTLKIQPAKLEDSAVYLCASSPRFAGRAGETQYFGPGTRLLVL.

The V and J genes are TRBV10-3 and TRBJ2-7; no reliable D call. From germline, CDR1 is ENHRY and CDR2 SYGVKD. The CDR3 extends over 11 amino acids. V was pared by 4 bases and J by 3 bases, with 4 bases between. CDR3 in amino acids: CAISGGYEQYF. As DNA, the CDR3 is TGTGCCATCAGTGGAGGCTACGAGCAGTACTTC.

The chain carries TRBV19 and TRBJ1-3; D is unresolved. Germline values: CDR1 LNHDA, CDR2 SQIVND (reference sequence). CDR3 length: 16 amino acids. V lost 6 bases and J lost 0, with 15 bases in between. This CDR3 reads CASRAGGRSSGNTIYF. The CDR3 DNA sequence: TGTGCCAGTAGAGCCGGCGGACGGAGCTCTGGAAACACCATATATTTT.

V and J are TRBV11-3 and TRBJ1-1; the D gene is possibly TRBD1 (5 bases). The CDR3 length is 12 residues. From germline, CDR1 is SGHNT and CDR2 YENEEA. Between the trimmed V and J ends, which lost 5 bases and 5 bases, there was a span of 9 bases. CDR3 sequence: CASSRRGTEAFF. In nucleotides, the CDR3 is TGTGCCAGCAGCCGTCGGGGGACTGAAGCTTTCTTT.

This clone has just one count. The chain couples TRBV7-2 to TRBJ1-2; the D is unclear. Germline CDR1 reads SGHTA; CDR2 reads FQGNSA. Trimming pared 2 bases from V and 6 bases from J, leaving 13 bases between. This CDR3 spans 14 amino acids. CDR3: CASSLFRDSHGYTF. CDR3 coding DNA: TGTGCCAGCAGCTTATTTCGGGATTCTCATGGCTACACCTTC.

This sequence joins TRBV10-3 and TRBJ2-7; D call uncertain. Germline V gives CDR1 ENHRY, CDR2 SYGVKD. The ends were cut back, 0 bases at V and 2 bases at J, with 8 bases in the middle. This CDR3 spans 14 amino acids. The CDR3 sequence: CAISESTVTYEQYF. The CDR3 DNA follows: TGTGCCATCAGTGAGTCGACTGTTACCTACGAGCAGTACTTC.

This chain joins TRBV6-1 and TRBJ2-2; the D gene is possibly TRBD2 (6 bases). Germline V gene data show CDR1 as MNHNS and CDR2 as SASEGT. This CDR3 is 14 amino acids long. V was clipped by 8 bases and J by 0 bases, with 10 bases between them. Here the CDR3 DNA reads TGTGCCAGCCCTAGCGTACCGAACACCGGGGAGCTGTTTTTT. Amino acids: CASPSVPNTGELFF.

The chain uses TRBV19 and TRBJ2-3; D gene unclear. In germline, CDR1 is LNHDA, CDR2 SQIVND (reference sequence). This CDR3 contains 15 residues. V was clipped by 1 base and J by 5 bases, with 13 bases between them. CDR3 amino acids: CASSIGVGSGDTQYF. CDR3 sequence (DNA): TGTGCCAGTAGTATAGGAGTGGGGTCCGGAGATACGCAGTATTTT.

V usage is TRBV18 and J usage is TRBJ2-2; D might be TRBD2 (6 bases). CDR1 is KGHSH and CDR2 is LQKENI in the germline V gene. V lost 1 base and J lost 4, with 13 bases in between. The CDR3 covers 16 residues. The chain's CDR3 is CASSPLADSSTGELFF. In DNA form, the CDR3 reads TGTGCCAGCTCACCACTAGCGGATTCATCCACCGGGGAGCTGTTTTTT.

The chain has TRBV6-5 and TRBJ2-7; D might be TRBD2 (5 bases). CDR1 MNHEY and CDR2 SVGAGI come from the germline V gene. The CDR3 contains 15 residues. V was trimmed by 2 bases and J by 6 bases, leaving 17 bases between them. The CDR3: CASSYGSVTLREQYF. CDR3 bases: TGTGCCAGCAGTTACGGTAGCGTAACCCTCCGCGAGCAGTACTTC.

The chain couples TRBV5-1 to TRBJ2-3; 7 bases map to TRBD2. This CDR3 comprises 14 residues. V was pared by 2 bases and J by 3 bases, with 3 bases of the junction left unmatched. Germline CDR1 is SGHRS and CDR2 is YFSETQ. The CDR3 loop is CASSFSGGTDTQYF. Here the CDR3 DNA reads TGCGCCAGCAGCTTTTCGGGAGGTACAGATACGCAGTATTTT.

V and J are TRBV4-2 and TRBJ2-5; D is possibly TRBD1 (5 bases). The CDR3 consists of 14 residues. V lost 7 bases, J lost 4 bases, and 16 bases lay in between. Germline CDR1 and CDR2: LGHNA and YNFKEQ. The CDR3 region has the DNA TGTGCCAGCAACCCCTCGACAGCTGTAGAGACCCAGTACTTC. Translating gives CASNPSTAVETQYF.

The rearrangement uses TRBV5-4 and TRBJ1-4, with D tentatively TRBD1 (5 bases). CDR1 is SGHNT, CDR2 YYREEE, per germline (reference sequence). Trimming cost V 4 bases and J 4 bases, with 11 bases left between them. This CDR3 comprises 14 residues. As DNA, the CDR3 is TGTGCCAGCAGCACGGGACTTGTTAATGAAAAACTGTTTTTT. As protein: CASSTGLVNEKLFF.

The gene calls are TRBV28 and TRBJ1-4; D is possibly TRBD1 (5 bases). Per germline, CDR1 MDHEN and CDR2 SYDVKM. V was trimmed by 6 bases and J by 7 bases, leaving 9 bases between them. The CDR3 covers 12 residues. CDR3 DNA: TGTGCCAGCAGGCTGGGGGGTGAAAAACTGTTTTTT. This sequence encodes CASRLGGEKLFF. Variable domain in full (rest from reference TRBV28 and TRBJ1-4): DVKVTQSSRYLVKRTGEKVFLECVQDMDHENMFWYRQDPGLGLRLIYFSYDVKMKEKGDIPEGYSVSREKKERFSLILESASTNQTSMYLCASRLGGEKLFFGSGTQLSVL.

The chain uses TRBV9 and TRBJ1-5; 10 bases match TRBD1. Germline CDR1 reads SGDLS; CDR2 reads YYNGEE. The CDR3 has 14 amino acids. V was pared by 3 bases and J by 4 bases, with 1 base of the junction left unmatched. CDR3 nucleotides: TGTGCCAGCAGCGAGGGACAGGGGAATCAGCCCCAGCATTTT. It yields the protein CASSEGQGNQPQHF.

The gene calls are TRBV19 and TRBJ2-1; TRBD2 agrees at 11 bases. The CDR3 sequence is 13 residues long. V shed 5 bases, J shed 15 bases, and the junction held 9 bases outside the gene matches. The V gene's germline CDR1 is LNHDA and CDR2 SQIVND (reference sequence). In nucleotides, the CDR3 is TGTGCCAGTAGTTTTAGCGGGAGGGAATTCGCGTTCTTC. Translated, it gives CASSFSGREFAFF.